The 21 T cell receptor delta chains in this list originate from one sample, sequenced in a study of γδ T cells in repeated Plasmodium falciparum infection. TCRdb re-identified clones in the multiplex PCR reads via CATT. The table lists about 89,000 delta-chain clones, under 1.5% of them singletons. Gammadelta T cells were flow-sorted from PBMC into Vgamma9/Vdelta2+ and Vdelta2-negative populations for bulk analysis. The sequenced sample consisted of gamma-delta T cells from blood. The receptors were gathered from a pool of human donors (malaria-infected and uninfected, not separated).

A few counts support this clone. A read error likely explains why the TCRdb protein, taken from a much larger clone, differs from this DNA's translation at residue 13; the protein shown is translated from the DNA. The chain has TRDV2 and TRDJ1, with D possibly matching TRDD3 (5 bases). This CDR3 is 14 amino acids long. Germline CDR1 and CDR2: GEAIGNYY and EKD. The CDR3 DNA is TGTGCCTGTGACACTGGGGAGTACACCGATAAACTCACCTTT. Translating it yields CACDTGEYTDKLTF.

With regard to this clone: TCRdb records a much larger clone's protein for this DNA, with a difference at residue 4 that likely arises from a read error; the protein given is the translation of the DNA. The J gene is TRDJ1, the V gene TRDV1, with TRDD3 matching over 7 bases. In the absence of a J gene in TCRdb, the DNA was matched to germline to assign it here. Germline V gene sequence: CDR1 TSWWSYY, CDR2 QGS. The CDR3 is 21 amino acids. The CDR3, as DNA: TGTGCTCTTGAGGAACGTCCGAGGTACTGGGGAATGGTTCGGTACACCGATAAACTCATCTTT. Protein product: CALEERPRYWGMVRYTDKLIF.

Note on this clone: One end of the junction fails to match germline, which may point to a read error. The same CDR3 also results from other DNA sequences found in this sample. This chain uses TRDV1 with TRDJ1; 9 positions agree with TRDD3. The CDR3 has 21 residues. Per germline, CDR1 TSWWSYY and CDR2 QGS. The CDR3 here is CALGELRPYWGIWEYTDKLIF. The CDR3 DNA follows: TGTGCCCTTGGGGAACTGAGGCCTTATTGGGGGATATGGGAGTACACTGATAAACTCATCTTT.

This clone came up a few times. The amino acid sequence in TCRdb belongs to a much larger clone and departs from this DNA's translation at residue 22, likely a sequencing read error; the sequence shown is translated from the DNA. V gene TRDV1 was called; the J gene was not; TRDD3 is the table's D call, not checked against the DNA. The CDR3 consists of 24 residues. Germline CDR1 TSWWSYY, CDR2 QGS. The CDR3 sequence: CALGELGFLLPRRFLGRNTDKPIF. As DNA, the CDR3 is TGTGCTCTTGGGGAACTCGGTTTCTTACTTCCTAGACGATTCCTGGGGCGAAACACCGATAAACCCATCTTT.

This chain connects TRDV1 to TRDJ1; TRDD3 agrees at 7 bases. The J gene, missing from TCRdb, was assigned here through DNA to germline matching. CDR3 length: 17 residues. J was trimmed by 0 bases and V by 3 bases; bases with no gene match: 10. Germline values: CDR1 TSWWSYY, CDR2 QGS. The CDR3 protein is CALGELRWGSYTDKLIF. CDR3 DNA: TGTGCTCTTGGGGAGCTACGCTGGGGGTCCTACACCGATAAACTCATCTTT.

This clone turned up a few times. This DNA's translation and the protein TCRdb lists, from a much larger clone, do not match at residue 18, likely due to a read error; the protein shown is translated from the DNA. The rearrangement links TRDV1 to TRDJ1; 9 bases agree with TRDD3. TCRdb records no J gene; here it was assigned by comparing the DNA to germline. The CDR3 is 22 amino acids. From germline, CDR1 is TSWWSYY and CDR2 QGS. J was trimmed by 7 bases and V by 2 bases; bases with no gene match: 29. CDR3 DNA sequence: TGTGCTCTTGGGGAATTTCAACTCCCGACATTTTACTGGGGGACCACGAACGGTAAACTCATCTTT. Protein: CALGEFQLPTFYWGTTNGKLIF.

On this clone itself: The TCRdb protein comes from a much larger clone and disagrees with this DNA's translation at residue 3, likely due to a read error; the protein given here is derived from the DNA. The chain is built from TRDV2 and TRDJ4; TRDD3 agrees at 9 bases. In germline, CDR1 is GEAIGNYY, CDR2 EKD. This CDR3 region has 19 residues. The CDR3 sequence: CAWDTVTSRRLGDTRPLIF. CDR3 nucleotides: TGTGCCTGGGACACGGTTACTTCGAGACGTTTGGGGGATACCAGACCCCTGATCTTT.

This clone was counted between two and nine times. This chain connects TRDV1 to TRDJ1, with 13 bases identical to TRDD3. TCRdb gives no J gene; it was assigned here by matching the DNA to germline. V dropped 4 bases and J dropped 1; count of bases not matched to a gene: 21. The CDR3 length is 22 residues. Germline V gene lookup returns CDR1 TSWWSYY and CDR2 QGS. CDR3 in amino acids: CALGAYYYWGIRRGQRTDKLIF. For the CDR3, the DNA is TGTGCTCTTGGGGCATACTACTACTGGGGGATACGCCGGGGGCAGCGCACCGATAAACTCATCTTT.

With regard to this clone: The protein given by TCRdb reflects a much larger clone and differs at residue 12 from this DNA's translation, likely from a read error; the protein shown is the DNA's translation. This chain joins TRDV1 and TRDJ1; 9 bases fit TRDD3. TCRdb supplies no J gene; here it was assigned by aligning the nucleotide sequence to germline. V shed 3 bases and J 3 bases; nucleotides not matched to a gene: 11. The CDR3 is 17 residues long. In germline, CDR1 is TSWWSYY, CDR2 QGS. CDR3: CALGDISGGFLADKLIF. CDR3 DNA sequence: TGTGCTCTTGGGGACATCTCTGGGGGATTCCTCGCCGATAAACTCATCTTT.

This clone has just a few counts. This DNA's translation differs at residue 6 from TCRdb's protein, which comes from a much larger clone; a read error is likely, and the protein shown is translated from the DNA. The DNA for the CDR3 is TGTGCCTGTGACACCGATGGGGGATTCAACTCCGATAAACTCATCTTT. It encodes CACDTDGGFNSDKLIF. The gene calls are TRDV2 and TRDJ1; 8 positions match TRDD3. TCRdb carries no J gene annotation; the J gene was assigned here by matching the DNA with germline. V lost 0 bases to trimming and J lost 3 bases; unmatched junction nucleotides: 8. Germline loops: CDR1 GEAIGNYY, CDR2 EKD. This CDR3 comprises 16 residues.

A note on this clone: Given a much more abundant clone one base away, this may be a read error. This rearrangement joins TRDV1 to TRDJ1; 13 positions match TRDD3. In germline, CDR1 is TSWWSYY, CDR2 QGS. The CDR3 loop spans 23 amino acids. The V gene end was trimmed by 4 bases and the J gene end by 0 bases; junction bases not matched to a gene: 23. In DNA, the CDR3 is TGTGCTCTTGGGGTGCTATCCTACCCCTACTGGGGGATACGTGTCCCGTACACCGATAAACTCATCTTT. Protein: CALGVLSYPYWGIRVPYTDKLIF.

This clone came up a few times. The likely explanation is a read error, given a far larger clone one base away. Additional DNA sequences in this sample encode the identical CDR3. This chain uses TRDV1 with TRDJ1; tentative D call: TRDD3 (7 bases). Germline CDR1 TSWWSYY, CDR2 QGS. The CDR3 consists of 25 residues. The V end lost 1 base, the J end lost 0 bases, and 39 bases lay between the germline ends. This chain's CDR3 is CALGERGLLRDTGGYGHTNTDKLIF. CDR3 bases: TGTGCTCTTGGGGAACGAGGGCTCCTACGCGATACTGGAGGATACGGGCATACAAACACCGATAAACTCATCTTT.

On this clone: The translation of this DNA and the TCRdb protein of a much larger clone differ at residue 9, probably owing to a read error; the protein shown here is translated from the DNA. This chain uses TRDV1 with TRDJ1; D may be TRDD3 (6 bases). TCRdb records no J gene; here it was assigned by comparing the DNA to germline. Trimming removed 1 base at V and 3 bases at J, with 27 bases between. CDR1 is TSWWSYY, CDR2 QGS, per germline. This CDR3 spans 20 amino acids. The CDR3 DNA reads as TGTGCTCTTGGGGAACCAGCTAACGCCCTCCACATACTGGGTCCCGATAAACTCATCTTT. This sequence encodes CALGEPANALHILGPDKLIF.

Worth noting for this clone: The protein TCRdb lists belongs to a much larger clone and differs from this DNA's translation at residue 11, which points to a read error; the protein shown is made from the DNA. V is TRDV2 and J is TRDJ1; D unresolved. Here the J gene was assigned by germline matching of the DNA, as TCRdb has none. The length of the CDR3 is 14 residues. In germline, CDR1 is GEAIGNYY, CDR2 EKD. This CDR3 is CACDTGSGTDELIF. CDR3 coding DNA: TGTGCCTGTGACACCGGGAGCGGCACCGATGAACTCATCTTT.

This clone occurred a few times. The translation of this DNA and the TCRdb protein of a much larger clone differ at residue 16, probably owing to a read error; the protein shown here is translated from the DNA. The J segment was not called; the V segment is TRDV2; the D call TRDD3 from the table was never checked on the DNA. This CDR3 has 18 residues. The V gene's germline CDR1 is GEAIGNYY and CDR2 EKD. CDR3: CACDTLGELGDTGRTPIF. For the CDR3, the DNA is TGTGCCTGTGACACCCTCGGGGAACTGGGGGATACGGGTCGGACGCCCATCTTT.

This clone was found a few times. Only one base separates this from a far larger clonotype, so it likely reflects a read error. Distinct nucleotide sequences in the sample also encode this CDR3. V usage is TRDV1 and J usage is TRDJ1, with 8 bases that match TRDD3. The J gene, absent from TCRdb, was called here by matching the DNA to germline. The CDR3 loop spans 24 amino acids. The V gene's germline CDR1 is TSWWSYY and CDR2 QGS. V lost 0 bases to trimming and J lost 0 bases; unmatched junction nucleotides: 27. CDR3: CALGELRSYLLRTGGYIHTDKLIF. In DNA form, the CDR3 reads TGTGCTCTTGGGGAACTCAGATCCTACCTCCTTCGTACTGGGGGGTATATCCACACCGATAAACTCATCTTT.

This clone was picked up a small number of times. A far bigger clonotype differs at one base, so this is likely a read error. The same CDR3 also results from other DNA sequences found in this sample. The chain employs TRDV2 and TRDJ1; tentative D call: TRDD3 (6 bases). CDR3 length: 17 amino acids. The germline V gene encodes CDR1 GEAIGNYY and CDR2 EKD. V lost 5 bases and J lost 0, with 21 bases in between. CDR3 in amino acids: CACGLLGLSEDTDKLIF. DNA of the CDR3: TGTGCCTGTGGATTACTGGGCCTATCGGAGGACACCGATAAACTCATCTTT.

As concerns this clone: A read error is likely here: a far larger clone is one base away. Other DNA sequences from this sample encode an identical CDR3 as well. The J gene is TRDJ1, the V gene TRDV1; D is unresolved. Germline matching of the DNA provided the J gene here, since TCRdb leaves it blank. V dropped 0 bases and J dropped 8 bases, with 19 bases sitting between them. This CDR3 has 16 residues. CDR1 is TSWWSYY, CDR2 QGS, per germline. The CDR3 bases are TGTGCTCTTGGGGAACTGTTGATTTCCCAAGCGGGGAAACTCATCTTT. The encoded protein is CALGELLISQAGKLIF.

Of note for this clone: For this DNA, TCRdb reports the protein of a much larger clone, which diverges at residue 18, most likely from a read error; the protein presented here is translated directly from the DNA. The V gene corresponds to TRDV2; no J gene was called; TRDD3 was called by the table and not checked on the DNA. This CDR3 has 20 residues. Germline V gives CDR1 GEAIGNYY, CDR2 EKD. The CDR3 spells CACDTFNWGIRDWDTRQTFF. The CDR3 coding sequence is TGTGCCTGTGACACTTTCAACTGGGGGATACGCGACTGGGACACCCGACAGACGTTTTTC.

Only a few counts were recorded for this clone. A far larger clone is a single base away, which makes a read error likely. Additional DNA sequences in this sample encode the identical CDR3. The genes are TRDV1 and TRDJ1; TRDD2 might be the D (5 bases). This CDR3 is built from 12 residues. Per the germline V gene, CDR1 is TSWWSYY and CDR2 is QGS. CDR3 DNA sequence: TGTGCACTTTTTTCCTCCCGGGATAAACTCATCTTT. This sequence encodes CALFSSRDKLIF.

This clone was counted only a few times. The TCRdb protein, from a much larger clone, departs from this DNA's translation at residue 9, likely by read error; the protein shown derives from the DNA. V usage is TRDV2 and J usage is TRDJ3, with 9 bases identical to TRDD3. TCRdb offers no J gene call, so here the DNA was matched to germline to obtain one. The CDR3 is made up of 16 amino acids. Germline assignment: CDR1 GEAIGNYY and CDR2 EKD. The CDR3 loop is CACDGGYSRDTRQMFF. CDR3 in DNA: TGTGCCTGTGACGGGGGATACTCCCGGGACACCCGACAGATGTTTTTC.